Sequencing of this TCR beta chain was carried out in a study of cytomegalovirus exposure and HLA in healthy donors. General study points: By HLA locus, TCR association rates varied in a later analysis, with DRB1 showing the most and HLA-C the fewest. In an earlier analysis, productive rearrangement rates for most beta V segments clustered near 87% or 30%. The authors later found most CMV-associated TCR beta chains appeared HLA-restricted.

V shed 7 bases and J 2 bases; nucleotides not matched to a gene: 9. The CDR3 has 14 amino acids. CDR1 SGHRS and CDR2 YFSETQ come from the germline V gene. Donors likely had unrecorded immune exposures despite being nominally healthy when sampled. Points on this clone: Its target is not known.

The PCR employed 60 Vbeta primers together with 13 Jbeta primers. The data were produced by immunoSEQ multiplex PCR, yet TCRdb's version contains in-frame clones alone and is incomplete. The repertoire includes 100,000 to 150,000 clones, about three quarters of them detected once, and around 2.1% sits in the top ten. The specimen sequenced was PBMCs. The chain combines TRBV5-1 with TRBJ2-7; TRBD2 aligns across 7 bases. The origin of this receptor is a man between 50 and 59 years old in good health and CMV-seronegative. The CDR3 nucleotides read TGCGCCAGCTCCCCGGGGGGTACCCCCTACGAGCAGTACGTC. Translated: CASSPGGTPYEQYV.